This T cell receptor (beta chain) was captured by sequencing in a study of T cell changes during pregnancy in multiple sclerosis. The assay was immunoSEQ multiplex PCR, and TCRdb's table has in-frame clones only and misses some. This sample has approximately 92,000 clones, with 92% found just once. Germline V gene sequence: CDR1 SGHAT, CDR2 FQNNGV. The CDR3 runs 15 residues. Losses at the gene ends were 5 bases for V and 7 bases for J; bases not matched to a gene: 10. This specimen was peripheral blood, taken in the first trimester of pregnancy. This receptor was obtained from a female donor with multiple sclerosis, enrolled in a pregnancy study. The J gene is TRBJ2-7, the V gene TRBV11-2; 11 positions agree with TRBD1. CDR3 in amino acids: CASSPRDRGSREQYF. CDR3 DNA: TGTGCCAGCAGCCCGAGGGACAGGGGGTCCCGGGAGCAGTACTTC. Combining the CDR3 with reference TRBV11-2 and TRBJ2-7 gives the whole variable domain EAGVAQSPRYKIIEKRQSVAFWCNPISGHATLYWYQQILGQGPKLLIQFQNNGVVDDSQLPKDRFSAERLKGVDSTLKIQPAKLEDSAVYLCASSPRDRGSREQYFGPGTRLTVT.